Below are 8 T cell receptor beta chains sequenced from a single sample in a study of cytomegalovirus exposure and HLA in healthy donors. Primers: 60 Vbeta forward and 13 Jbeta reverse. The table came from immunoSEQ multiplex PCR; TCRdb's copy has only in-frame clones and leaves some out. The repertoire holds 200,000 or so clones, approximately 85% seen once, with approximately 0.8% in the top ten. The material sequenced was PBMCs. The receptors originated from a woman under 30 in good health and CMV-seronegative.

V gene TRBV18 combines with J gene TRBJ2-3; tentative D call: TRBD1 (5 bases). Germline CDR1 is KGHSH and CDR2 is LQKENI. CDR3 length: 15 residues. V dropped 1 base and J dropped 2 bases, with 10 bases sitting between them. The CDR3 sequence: CASSPQGSNTDTQYF. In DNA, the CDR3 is TGTGCCAGCTCACCACAGGGGTCTAACACAGATACGCAGTATTTT.

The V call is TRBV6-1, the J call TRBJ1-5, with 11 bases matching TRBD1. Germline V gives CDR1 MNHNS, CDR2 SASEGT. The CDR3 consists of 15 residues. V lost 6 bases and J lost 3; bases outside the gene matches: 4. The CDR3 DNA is TGTGCCAGCAGGACGGGACAGGGGGTCAATCAGCCCCAGCATTTT. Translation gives CASRTGQGVNQPQHF.

CDR3 bases: TGTGCCAGCAGTTACTCGAACGGGGATACCGCTGAAGCTTTCTTT. Translation gives CASSYSNGDTAEAFF. The chain recombines TRBV6-5 with TRBJ1-1; the D is unclear. Germline V gene sequence: CDR1 MNHEY, CDR2 SVGAGI. V dropped 0 bases and J dropped 6 bases, with 14 bases sitting between them. CDR3 length: 15 residues.

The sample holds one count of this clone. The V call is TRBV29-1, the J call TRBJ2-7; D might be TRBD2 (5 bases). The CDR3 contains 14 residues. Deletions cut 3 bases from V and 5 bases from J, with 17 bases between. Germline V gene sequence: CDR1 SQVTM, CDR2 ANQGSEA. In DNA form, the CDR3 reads TGCAGCGTTGACGGGGTATTAAACTCGGACGAGCAGTACTTC. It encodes CSVDGVLNSDEQYF.

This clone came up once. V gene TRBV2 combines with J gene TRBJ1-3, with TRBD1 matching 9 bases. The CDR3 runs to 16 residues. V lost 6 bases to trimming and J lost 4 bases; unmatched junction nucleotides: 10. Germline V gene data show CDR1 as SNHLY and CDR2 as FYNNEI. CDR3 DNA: TGTGCCAGCAGGAGAGACAGGGGGAGAGGGGGAAACACCATATATTTT. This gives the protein CASRRDRGRGGNTIYF.

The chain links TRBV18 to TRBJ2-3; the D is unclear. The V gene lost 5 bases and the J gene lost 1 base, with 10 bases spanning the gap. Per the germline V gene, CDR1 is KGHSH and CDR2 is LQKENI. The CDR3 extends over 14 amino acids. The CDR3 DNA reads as TGTGCCAGCTCAAGAGAGCAGGGCACAGATACGCAGTATTTT. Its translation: CASSREQGTDTQYF. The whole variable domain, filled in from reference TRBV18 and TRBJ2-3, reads NAGVMQNPRHLVRRRGQEARLRCSPMKGHSHVYWYRQLPEEGLKFMVYLQKENIIDESGMPKERFSAEFPKEGPSILRIQQVVRGDSAAYFCASSREQGTDTQYFGPGTRLTVL.

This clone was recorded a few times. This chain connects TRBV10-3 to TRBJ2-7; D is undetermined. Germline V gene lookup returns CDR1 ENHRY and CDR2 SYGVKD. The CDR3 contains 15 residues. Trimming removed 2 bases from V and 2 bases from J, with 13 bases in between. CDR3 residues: CAISENGQITYEQYF. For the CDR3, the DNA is TGTGCCATCAGTGAGAATGGGCAGATCACCTACGAGCAGTACTTC.

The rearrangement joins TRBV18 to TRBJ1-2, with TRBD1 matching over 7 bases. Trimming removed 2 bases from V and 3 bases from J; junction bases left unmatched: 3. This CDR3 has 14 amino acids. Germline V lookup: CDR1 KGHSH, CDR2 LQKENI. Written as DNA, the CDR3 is TGTGCCAGCTCACCAGCCGGGACAGACTATGGCTACACCTTC. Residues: CASSPAGTDYGYTF.